These 25 T cell receptor beta chains share one sample of origin, sequenced in a study of T cell changes during pregnancy in multiple sclerosis (dated by TCRdb to between 2018 and 2020). The protocol used for the library was the immunoSEQ multiplex PCR assay. TCRdb limited this immuneACCESS table to in-frame rearrangements with V and J called. A share of clones is missing; checked studies link under half to unresolved V genes, and the rest is unexplained. In all, the sample holds tens of thousands of clones, and approximately 90% of those were seen once. Of the sample, 0.15% to 0.2% falls within the top ten clones. Source: CD4+ T cells from peripheral blood mononuclear cells, taken in the second trimester of pregnancy. The receptors shown here come from a female donor with multiple sclerosis, enrolled in a pregnancy study.

The chain recombines TRBV2 with TRBJ1-1, with D perhaps matching TRBD1 (6 bases). The CDR3 has 14 residues. V lost 7 bases and J lost 0, with 12 bases in between. Germline CDR1 reads SNHLY; CDR2 reads FYNNEI. CDR3 nucleotides: TGTGCCAGCAATGCAGGGGCCTTGAACACTGAAGCTTTCTTT. Protein: CASNAGALNTEAFF.

The chain joins TRBV7-2 to TRBJ2-1; 13 bases map to TRBD2. The germline CDR1 and CDR2 sequences are SGHTA and FQGNSA. The CDR3 spans 15 residues. V was clipped by 5 bases and J by 8 bases; unmatched bases: 6. The DNA of the CDR3 is TGTGCCAGCAGCCCGACTAGCGGGGGGTTAGATGAGCAGTTCTTC. Translating it yields CASSPTSGGLDEQFF.

The sample holds one count of this clone. The V and J genes are TRBV4-1 and TRBJ2-1; no clear D gene. The CDR3 sequence is 14 residues long. Germline CDR1 reads MGHRA; CDR2 reads YSYEKL. Trimming shortened V by 4 bases and J by 7 bases, and 14 bases separated the two germline ends. In nucleotides, the CDR3 is TGCGCCAGCAGCCCCGAGCGCCTAACGAATGAGCAGTTCTTC. Residues: CASSPERLTNEQFF.

The chain links TRBV29-1 to TRBJ2-1, with 7 bases lining up with TRBD1. Germline trimming cut 5 bases from V and 4 bases from J; bases unmatched to any gene: 14. The germline V gene has CDR1 SQVTM and CDR2 ANQGSEA. The CDR3 contains 16 residues. CDR3 sequence (DNA): TGCAGCGTTATTGACAGGGTCTCCCCATTATACAATGAGCAGTTCTTC. Residues: CSVIDRVSPLYNEQFF.

The V call is TRBV27, the J call TRBJ1-1; the D gene is possibly TRBD1 (5 bases). Trimming took 4 bases from V and 6 from J, leaving 18 bases between them. This CDR3 is 15 amino acids long. Germline loops: CDR1 MNHEY, CDR2 SMNVEV (reference sequence). The chain's CDR3 is CASSSPTVSRPEAFF. CDR3 DNA sequence: TGTGCCAGCAGTTCCCCGACAGTGTCTCGGCCTGAAGCTTTCTTT.

This chain connects TRBV5-1 to TRBJ2-3, with no clear D. This CDR3 is built from 15 residues. The germline V and J ends were trimmed by 5 bases and 2 bases, with 15 bases remaining between them. The germline gives CDR1 SGHRS, CDR2 YFSETQ. CDR3 protein: CASSSPFDITDTQYF. CDR3 in DNA: TGCGCCAGCAGTTCCCCCTTTGACATCACAGATACGCAGTATTTT.

This clone was counted once. The chain has TRBV5-1 and TRBJ1-4; D gene ambiguous. The CDR3 loop spans 13 amino acids. Germline lookup yields CDR1 SGHRS and CDR2 YFSETQ. The V end was cut by 1 base, the J end by 8 bases, with 9 bases between. The chain's CDR3 is CASSLRPGEKLFF. The CDR3 DNA reads TGCGCCAGCAGCTTGCGACCCGGGGAAAAACTGTTTTTT.

The chain employs TRBV28 and TRBJ1-1, with D maybe TRBD1 (5 bases). Germline V gene data show CDR1 as MDHEN and CDR2 as SYDVKM. V dropped 3 bases and J dropped 5 bases, with 13 bases sitting between them. This CDR3 spans 14 amino acids. CDR3 bases: TGTGCCAGCAGTTTGGCAGGGCCAAGGACTGAAGCTTTCTTT. Protein sequence: CASSLAGPRTEAFF.

The rearrangement uses TRBV7-3 and TRBJ2-1; 9 positions agree with TRBD1. CDR3 length: 15 amino acids. The V gene end was trimmed by 4 bases and the J gene end by 9 bases; junction bases not matched to a gene: 10. Germline CDR1 and CDR2: SGHTA and FQGTGA. The chain's CDR3 is CASSSSGTGSSEQFF. The CDR3 DNA sequence: TGTGCCAGCAGCTCATCCGGGACAGGGAGTAGTGAGCAGTTCTTC.

This chain links TRBV9 with TRBJ1-6; D is ambiguous. The CDR3 is made up of 14 amino acids. Germline V lookup: CDR1 SGDLS, CDR2 YYNGEE. Trimming took 2 bases from V and 7 from J, leaving 10 bases between them. The CDR3 is CASSVTAVNSPLHF. The CDR3 DNA is TGTGCCAGCAGCGTTACAGCGGTCAATTCACCCCTCCACTTT.

This sequence joins TRBV7-3 and TRBJ2-3; a weak D match, TRBD2 (5 bases). The germline gives CDR1 SGHTA, CDR2 FQGTGA. V was trimmed by 7 bases and J by 2 bases, leaving 16 bases between them. The CDR3 loop spans 15 amino acids. The DNA of the CDR3 is TGTGCCAGCACCCTATTTACGGGGTACACAGATACGCAGTATTTT. Amino acid sequence: CASTLFTGYTDTQYF.

This clone appeared a single time. CDR3 in DNA: TGTGCCAGCAGCCAGATACTTGGGGCTGGGGTGAGTGAAGCTTTCTTT. It specifies CASSQILGAGVSEAFF. The genes are TRBV5-5 and TRBJ1-1, with D perhaps matching TRBD1 (5 bases). The germline V gene encodes CDR1 SGHKS and CDR2 YYEKEE (reference sequence). The CDR3 is made up of 16 amino acids. Trimming left V 4 bases short and J 7 bases short, with 23 bases between.

The rearrangement joins TRBV5-1 to TRBJ1-1; TRBD1 matches 8 bases. Unmatched junction bases numbered 9, after V lost 2 bases and J lost 6 bases. In germline, CDR1 is SGHRS, CDR2 YFSETQ. This CDR3 spans 15 amino acids. The CDR3 is CASSLGQGGYAEAFF. The CDR3 nucleotides are TGCGCCAGCAGCTTAGGACAGGGAGGTTACGCTGAAGCTTTCTTT. The entire variable domain, with the rest obtained from reference TRBV5-1 and TRBJ1-1, is as follows: KAGVTQTPRYLIKTRGQQVTLSCSPISGHRSVSWYQQTPGQGLQFLFEYFSETQRNKGNFPGRFSGRQFSNSRSEMNVSTLELGDSALYLCASSLGQGGYAEAFFGQGTRLTVV.

The chain combines TRBV25-1 with TRBJ2-7; TRBD2 matches at 7 bases. The V gene end was trimmed by 0 bases and the J gene end by 8 bases; junction bases not matched to a gene: 4. Germline V gives CDR1 MGHDK, CDR2 SYGVNS. The CDR3 runs to 13 residues. CDR3 residues: CASSEYGGGKQYF. CDR3 nucleotides: TGTGCCAGCAGTGAATATGGGGGGGGAAAGCAGTACTTC.

The V gene is TRBV5-1, the J gene TRBJ1-1, with 9 bases lining up with TRBD1. The V and J ends lost 0 bases and 5 bases, in that order; junction bases with no gene match: 5. The germline V gene has CDR1 SGHRS and CDR2 YFSETQ. This CDR3 spans 15 amino acids. The CDR3 region has the DNA TGCGCCAGCAGCTTGGCCCAGACAGGGGGTACTGAAGCTTTCTTT. It codes for CASSLAQTGGTEAFF.

This chain joins TRBV5-1 and TRBJ1-2, with a tentative D call TRBD1 (5 bases). The V end was cut by 0 bases, the J end by 10 bases, with 16 bases between. The CDR3 is 14 residues long. Germline loops: CDR1 SGHRS, CDR2 YFSETQ. The CDR3 loop reads CASSLGSAGSDYTF. In DNA, the CDR3 is TGCGCCAGCAGCTTGGGTTCTGCAGGGTCTGACTACACCTTC.

The chain has TRBV18 and TRBJ1-1; D is possibly TRBD1 (6 bases). The CDR3 covers 15 residues. Trimming shortened V by 3 bases and J by 4 bases, and 15 bases separated the two germline ends. Germline lookup yields CDR1 KGHSH and CDR2 LQKENI. CDR3 nucleotides: TGTGCCAGCTCACCGGGGGCAGGGAAAAGCACTGAAGCTTTCTTT. This encodes CASSPGAGKSTEAFF.

This clone showed up just once. The chain combines TRBV7-9 with TRBJ1-2, with 7 bases that match TRBD1. Germline-derived CDR1 and CDR2 are SEHNR and FQNEAQ (reference sequence). J lost 8 bases, V lost 5 bases, and 5 bases had no gene match. This CDR3 has 12 amino acids. DNA for the CDR3: TGTGCCAGCAGCCGGACAGGTCGCGGCTACACCTTC. Its protein is CASSRTGRGYTF.

The chain has TRBV9 and TRBJ2-7; possible D gene TRBD1, 7 bases. V lost 4 bases, J lost 0 bases, and 20 bases lay in between. The CDR3 contains 17 residues. Germline V gene lookup returns CDR1 SGDLS and CDR2 YYNGEE. CDR3 in amino acids: CASSNPGARGDSYEQYF. The CDR3 DNA is TGTGCCAGCAGCAACCCCGGGGCCAGGGGGGACTCCTACGAGCAGTACTTC.

The CDR3 sequence is CASSRDPSGRVRTGELFF. Here the CDR3 DNA reads TGCGCCAGCAGCCGAGACCCTAGCGGGAGAGTAAGGACCGGGGAGCTGTTTTTT. The chain is built from TRBV4-1 and TRBJ2-2, with 10 bases matching TRBD2. Losses at the gene ends were 4 bases for V and 5 bases for J; bases not matched to a gene: 13. The V gene's germline CDR1 is MGHRA and CDR2 YSYEKL. This CDR3 is 18 amino acids long.

The chain recombines TRBV9 with TRBJ2-5, with 7 bases fitting TRBD2. V dropped 0 bases and J dropped 0; count of bases not matched to a gene: 2. The CDR3 extends over 15 amino acids. Per germline, CDR1 SGDLS and CDR2 YYNGEE. DNA for the CDR3: TGTGCCAGCAGCGTAGCGGGGGGACACCAAGAGACCCAGTACTTC. Translated, it gives CASSVAGGHQETQYF.

This clone was seen a handful of times. This rearrangement joins TRBV7-2 to TRBJ1-1; perhaps TRBD1 as D (5 bases). The germline V gene has CDR1 SGHTA and CDR2 FQGNSA. CDR3 length: 12 amino acids. V was cut by 0 bases and J by 10 bases, with 9 bases left in between. The CDR3, as DNA: TGTGCCAGCAGCTTAGCAGGGGTTGCAGCTTTCTTT. This encodes CASSLAGVAAFF. Combining the CDR3 with reference TRBV7-2 and TRBJ1-1 gives the whole variable domain GAGVSQSPSNKVTEKGKDVELRCDPISGHTALYWYRQSLGQGLEFLIYFQGNSAPDKSGLPSDRFSAERTGGSVSTLTIQRTQQEDSAVYLCASSLAGVAAFFGQGTRLTVV.

CDR3 sequence (DNA): TGTGCCAGCAGCTTTTTACACCCCGCAGGGGGCACCGGAGGCTACACCTTC. Translated, it gives CASSFLHPAGGTGGYTF. The V call is TRBV7-9, the J call TRBJ1-2; TRBD1 matches at 8 bases. This CDR3 is 17 amino acids long. Germline values: CDR1 SEHNR, CDR2 FQNEAQ (reference sequence). V shed 3 bases and J 8 bases; nucleotides not matched to a gene: 17.

The chain is built from TRBV10-3 and TRBJ2-5, with 7 nucleotides matching TRBD1. Germline CDR1 ENHRY, CDR2 SYGVKD. The CDR3 runs to 13 residues. With V trimmed by 2 bases and J by 7 bases, 4 bases remained unmatched. The DNA of the CDR3 is TGTGCCATCAGTGAGGGGGACAGTAGGACCCAGTACTTC. This sequence encodes CAISEGDSRTQYF.

This chain uses TRBV19 with TRBJ2-6; 9 bases line up with TRBD1. Trimming removed 6 bases from V and 0 bases from J; junction bases left unmatched: 3. This CDR3 is built from 16 residues. The germline V gene encodes CDR1 LNHDA and CDR2 SQIVND (reference sequence). CDR3 in DNA: TGTGCCAGTAGCTGGGACAGGGACTCTGGGGCCAACGTCCTGACTTTC. Translating it yields CASSWDRDSGANVLTF.